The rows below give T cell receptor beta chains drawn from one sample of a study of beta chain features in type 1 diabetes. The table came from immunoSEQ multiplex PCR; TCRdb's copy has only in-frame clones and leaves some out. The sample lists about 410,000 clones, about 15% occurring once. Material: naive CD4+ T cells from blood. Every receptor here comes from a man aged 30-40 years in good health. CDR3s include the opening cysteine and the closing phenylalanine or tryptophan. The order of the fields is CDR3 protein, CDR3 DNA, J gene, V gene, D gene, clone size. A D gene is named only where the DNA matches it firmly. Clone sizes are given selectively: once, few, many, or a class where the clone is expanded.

CDR3: CASSRELGSNEQFF
DNA: TGTGCCAGCAGCCGAGAACTAGGATCAAATGAGCAGTTCTTC
J: TRBJ2-1
V: TRBV7-2
D: .
size: few

CDR3: CASSQAGTDSYEQYF
DNA: TGCGCCAGCAGCCAAGCCGGGACAGACTCCTACGAGCAGTACTTC
J: TRBJ2-7
V: TRBV4-1
D: TRBD1
size: .

CDR3: CASSGRDRFQETQYF
DNA: TGTGCCAGCAGCGGTAGGGACAGGTTCCAAGAGACCCAGTACTTC
J: TRBJ2-5
V: TRBV5-4
D: TRBD1
size: few

CDR3: CASSPTGAYNEQFF
DNA: TGCGCCAGCAGCCCAACTGGGGCCTACAATGAGCAGTTCTTC
J: TRBJ2-1
V: TRBV4-1
D: .
size: few

CDR3: CATRRGSYTEAFF
DNA: TGTGCCACCCGGAGAGGGTCCTACACTGAAGCTTTCTTT
J: TRBJ1-1
V: TRBV7-9
D: .
size: few

CDR3: CASSRDRDTEAFF
DNA: TGTGCCAGCAGTCGCGACCGGGACACTGAAGCTTTCTTT
J: TRBJ1-1
V: TRBV6-5
D: .
size: .

CDR3: CASSEGVAEQFF
DNA: TGTGCCAGCAGTGAAGGGGTGGCTGAGCAGTTCTTC
J: TRBJ2-1
V: TRBV2
D: .
size: few

CDR3: CATRLALQETQYF
DNA: TGTGCCACCAGGCTAGCCCTGCAAGAGACCCAGTACTTC
J: TRBJ2-5
V: TRBV15
D: .
size: many

CDR3: CASSLSGFGNTIYF
DNA: TGCGCCAGCAGCTTGTCGGGGTTCGGAAACACCATATATTTT
J: TRBJ1-3
V: TRBV5-1
D: .
size: .

CDR3: CAIKGAENYGYTF
DNA: TGTGCCATCAAGGGAGCAGAAAACTATGGCTACACCTTC
J: TRBJ1-2
V: TRBV10-3
D: .
size: .

CDR3: CASSFELQQETQYF
DNA: TGTGCCAGCAGCTTTGAACTCCAACAAGAGACCCAGTACTTC
J: TRBJ2-5
V: TRBV5-6
D: .
size: .

CDR3: CASSSGLEAFF
DNA: TGCGCCAGCAGCTCAGGACTTGAAGCTTTCTTT
J: TRBJ1-1
V: TRBV10-2
D: .
size: few

CDR3: CASSYQLAGVNEQFF
DNA: TGTGCCAGCAGTTACCAGCTAGCGGGGGTAAATGAGCAGTTCTTC
J: TRBJ2-1
V: TRBV6-5
D: TRBD2
size: .

CDR3: CAWSGGGGETQYF
DNA: TGTGCCTGGAGTGGCGGGGGCGGAGAGACCCAGTACTTC
J: TRBJ2-5
V: TRBV30
D: .
size: few

CDR3: CASSQVSRTYEQYF
DNA: TGCGCCAGCAGCCAAGTATCCAGAACCTACGAGCAGTACTTC
J: TRBJ2-7
V: TRBV4-1
D: .
size: .

CDR3: CASSLRERRHEQYF
DNA: TGTGCCAGCAGCCTCCGGGAAAGGAGGCACGAGCAGTACTTC
J: TRBJ2-7
V: TRBV7-8
D: .
size: few

CDR3: CASSQDKGVGTDTQYF
DNA: TGTGCCAGCAGCCAAGACAAGGGCGTGGGCACAGATACGCAGTATTTT
J: TRBJ2-3
V: TRBV4-2
D: .
size: few

CDR3: CASRIAGSSTDTQYF
DNA: TGTGCCAGCAGAATAGCGGGGAGTAGCACAGATACGCAGTATTTT
J: TRBJ2-3
V: TRBV6-5
D: TRBD2
size: .

CDR3: CASSQDRGYQPQHF
DNA: TGCGCCAGCAGCCAAGACAGGGGTTATCAGCCCCAGCATTTT
J: TRBJ1-5
V: TRBV4-3
D: .
size: .

CDR3: CASSRQGANPYEQYF
DNA: TGTGCCAGTAGTAGGCAGGGGGCGAATCCCTACGAGCAGTACTTC
J: TRBJ2-7
V: TRBV19
D: TRBD1
size: .

CDR3: CAWRTPGFNYGYTF
DNA: TGTGCCTGGAGAACACCAGGCTTCAACTATGGCTACACCTTC
J: TRBJ1-2
V: TRBV30
D: .
size: .

CDR3: CASSPDSPYGYTF
DNA: TGTGCCAGCAGTCCGGACAGTCCCTATGGCTACACCTTC
J: TRBJ1-2
V: TRBV6-5
D: .
size: few

CDR3: CSVRPETGGDGYTF
DNA: TGCAGCGTTCGACCAGAAACAGGGGGCGATGGCTACACCTTC
J: TRBJ1-2
V: TRBV29-1
D: TRBD1
size: few

CDR3: CASRVTGGGGANVLTF
DNA: TGTGCCAGCAGAGTTACAGGGGGCGGTGGGGCCAACGTCCTGACTTTC
J: TRBJ2-6
V: TRBV27
D: TRBD1
size: .

CDR3: CASSYGTSEYNEQFF
DNA: TGTGCCAGCAGTTACGGGACTAGCGAATACAATGAGCAGTTCTTC
J: TRBJ2-1
V: TRBV6-6
D: TRBD2
size: few

CDR3: CASRSGELFF
DNA: TGTGCCAGCAGAAGTGGGGAGCTGTTTTTT
J: TRBJ2-2
V: TRBV7-9
D: .
size: .

CDR3: CASSRQGTDTQYF
DNA: TGCGCCAGCAGCCGGCAGGGCACAGATACGCAGTATTTT
J: TRBJ2-3
V: TRBV4-3
D: .
size: few

CDR3: CASSQVPRGGSNQPQHF
DNA: TGCGCCAGCAGCCAAGTGCCCAGGGGAGGGAGCAATCAGCCCCAGCATTTT
J: TRBJ1-5
V: TRBV4-1
D: .
size: once

CDR3: CASSLGLRENYEQYF
DNA: TGCGCCAGCAGCTTGGGACTGAGAGAAAACTACGAGCAGTACTTC
J: TRBJ2-7
V: TRBV5-1
D: .
size: .

CDR3: CASSLEPNLYEQYF
DNA: TGTGCCAGCAGCTTAGAACCTAATCTCTACGAGCAGTACTTC
J: TRBJ2-7
V: TRBV7-2
D: .
size: .

CDR3: CASKLRTGSGANVLTF
DNA: TGTGCCAGTAAGCTGAGGACAGGTTCCGGGGCCAACGTCCTGACTTTC
J: TRBJ2-6
V: TRBV19
D: TRBD1
size: .

CDR3: CSVGVTQETQYF
DNA: TGCAGCGTTGGGGTTACCCAAGAGACCCAGTACTTC
J: TRBJ2-5
V: TRBV29-1
D: .
size: .

CDR3: CASSLDGAAYEQYF
DNA: TGTGCCAGCAGCTTAGACGGGGCAGCCTACGAGCAGTACTTC
J: TRBJ2-7
V: TRBV7-9
D: .
size: .

CDR3: CASSLAAGGDFYNEQFF
DNA: TGCGCCAGCAGCTTGGCCGCGGGGGGCGACTTTTACAATGAGCAGTTCTTC
J: TRBJ2-1
V: TRBV5-1
D: TRBD2
size: few

CDR3: CASSLGTINTGELFF
DNA: TGTGCCAGCAGCTTAGGGACTATCAACACCGGGGAGCTGTTTTTT
J: TRBJ2-2
V: TRBV7-2
D: .
size: .

CDR3: CAWSGRLWSSGNTIYF
DNA: TGTGCCTGGAGTGGACGGCTATGGTCCTCTGGAAACACCATATATTTT
J: TRBJ1-3
V: TRBV30
D: .
size: few

CDR3: CASSQVPTGPSYLDTQYF
DNA: TGTGCCAGCAGCCAAGTACCCACAGGGCCATCATATTTAGATACGCAGTATTTT
J: TRBJ2-3
V: TRBV4-2
D: .
size: .

CDR3: CATSGRQATNEKLFF
DNA: TGTGCCACCAGCGGCCGACAAGCAACTAATGAAAAACTGTTTTTT
J: TRBJ1-4
V: TRBV15
D: .
size: few

CDR3: CASKQGIPDTQYF
DNA: TGCGCCAGCAAACAGGGGATCCCAGATACGCAGTATTTT
J: TRBJ2-3
V: TRBV5-1
D: TRBD1
size: once

CDR3: CASSLGVAGGTETQYF
DNA: TGTGCCAGCAGCTTAGGAGTAGCGGGGGGGACGGAGACCCAGTACTTC
J: TRBJ2-5
V: TRBV7-2
D: TRBD2
size: .

CDR3: CASSQDGTGGGTDTQYF
DNA: TGTGCCAGCAGCCAAGATGGAACGGGAGGGGGCACAGATACGCAGTATTTT
J: TRBJ2-3
V: TRBV4-2
D: TRBD2
size: few

CDR3: CSVLEGSGLSSYNEQFF
DNA: TGCAGCGTTCTCGAGGGTAGCGGGTTGAGCTCCTACAATGAGCAGTTCTTC
J: TRBJ2-1
V: TRBV29-1
D: TRBD2
size: .

CDR3: CASSFLTTVAKNIQYF
DNA: TGTGCCAGCAGCTTTTTAACGACTGTGGCCAAAAACATTCAGTACTTC
J: TRBJ2-4
V: TRBV13
D: .
size: .

CDR3: CASSTLDRESYGYTF
DNA: TGCGCCAGCAGCACCCTGGACAGGGAGTCCTATGGCTACACCTTC
J: TRBJ1-2
V: TRBV5-1
D: TRBD1
size: few

CDR3: CASSLGTGYQETQYF
DNA: TGTGCCAGCAGCCTGGGGACAGGCTACCAAGAGACCCAGTACTTC
J: TRBJ2-5
V: TRBV5-4
D: TRBD1
size: few

CDR3: CASSSPGQRFTGELFF
DNA: TGTGCCAGCAGCTCCCCGGGACAGAGGTTCACCGGGGAGCTGTTTTTT
J: TRBJ2-2
V: TRBV7-9
D: TRBD1
size: few